The 25 T cell receptor beta chains below all came from one sample that was sequenced in a study of T cells after yellow fever vaccination. TCRdb recomputed calls from the 5' RACE reads with MiXCR, one row per CDR3 protein. In the table there are hundreds of thousands of distinct CDR3 sequences, about 3.5% of which are singletons. Sequencing used PBMCs, obtained on the day of the yellow fever booster vaccination. These receptors all stem from a man aged 18 to 30 who received the YFV17D yellow fever vaccine.

This clonotype showed up many times. The V call is TRBV30, the J call TRBJ2-5; D assignment may be TRBD1 or TRBD2 (5 bases each). In germline, CDR1 is GTSNPN, CDR2 SVGIG (reference sequence). This CDR3 has 13 amino acids. V lost 0 bases and J 4 bases, leaving 9 bases between the germline ends. DNA of the CDR3: TGTGCCTGGAGTGTAAAGGGGAGAGAGACCCAGTACTTC. Translation gives CAWSVKGRETQYF.

This clonotype was counted ten times or more. The chain carries TRBV11-2 and TRBJ1-1, with D unclear. Looked up from germline, CDR1 is SGHAT and CDR2 is FQNNGV. This CDR3 comprises 14 residues. Trimming took off 4 bases at V and 0 bases at J, with 9 bases between the two ends. In DNA, the CDR3 is TGTGCCAGCAGCTCCTCTCACGTGAACACTGAAGCTTTCTTT. Translating it yields CASSSSHVNTEAFF.

V usage is TRBV6-5 and J usage is TRBJ1-2, with D unclear. The ends were cut back, 7 bases at V and 3 bases at J, with 6 bases in the middle. CDR1 is MNHEY, CDR2 SVGAGI, per germline. The CDR3 runs 11 residues. CDR3 in amino acids: CASKRDYGYTF. CDR3 DNA: TGTGCCAGCAAGAGGGACTATGGCTACACCTTC.

At least ten counts were recorded for this clonotype. The rearrangement joins TRBV6-2 or TRBV6-3 to TRBJ1-5; D perhaps matches TRBD1 (5 bases). The V gene's germline CDR1 is MNHEY and CDR2 SVGEGT. The CDR3 runs 16 residues. Between the trimmed V and J ends, which lost 9 bases and 5 bases, there was a span of 23 bases. Written as DNA, the CDR3 is TGTGCCAGTAATTTTCGGCTAAACAGGCACGATCAGCCCCAGCATTTT. Amino acids: CASNFRLNRHDQPQHF.

This clonotype has only a few counts. This rearrangement joins TRBV28 to TRBJ2-7; D is unclear. CDR1 and CDR2 (germline): MDHEN, SYDVKM. The CDR3 sequence is 12 residues long. The germline V and J ends were trimmed by 2 bases and 3 bases, with 5 bases remaining between them. CDR3 sequence reads: CASSLNNYEQYV. CDR3 DNA sequence: TGTGCCAGCAGTTTAAACAACTACGAGCAGTACGTC.

Ten or more counts support this clonotype. The DNA of the CDR3 is TGTGCCAGCGGCCAAGCGACGGGTGGTTTGTACGAGCAGTACTTC. This sequence encodes CASGQATGGLYEQYF. J is TRBJ2-7 and V is TRBV7-2; no clear D gene. The CDR3 is 15 residues long. Between the trimmed V and J ends, which lost 8 bases and 4 bases, there was a span of 21 bases. CDR1 SGHTA and CDR2 FQGNSA come from the germline V gene.

This clonotype has more than one count but fewer than ten. This CDR3 is CAISADNEQFF. CDR3 DNA sequence: TGTGCCATCAGTGCAGACAATGAGCAGTTCTTC. The chain links TRBV10-3 to TRBJ2-1, with D unresolved. The ends were cut back, 4 bases at V and 5 bases at J, with 3 bases in the middle. This CDR3 has 11 amino acids. From germline, CDR1 is ENHRY and CDR2 SYGVKD.

This clonotype has ten or more counts. The chain combines TRBV9 with TRBJ2-3; 7 bases line up with TRBD2. V dropped 0 bases and J dropped 4; count of bases not matched to a gene: 8. The CDR3 has 16 residues. Germline V gene lookup returns CDR1 SGDLS and CDR2 YYNGEE. The DNA for the CDR3 is TGTGCCAGCAGCGTAGTTACGGGGGGACCGGCAGATACGCAGTATTTT. Translated, it gives CASSVVTGGPADTQYF.

This clonotype showed up just a few times. The chain has TRBV5-1 and TRBJ1-2; 7 nucleotides align to TRBD1. The junction had 14 bases not matched to a gene; V was cut back by 2 bases and J by 7 bases. Germline V gene sequence: CDR1 SGHRS, CDR2 YFSETQ. The CDR3 sequence is 16 residues long. This CDR3 reads CASSFGDRGDLGGYTF. DNA for the CDR3: TGCGCCAGCAGCTTTGGGGACAGAGGTGATCTTGGTGGCTACACCTTC.

The chain recombines TRBV2 with TRBJ2-2, with D possibly being TRBD1 (5 bases). Germline loops: CDR1 SNHLY, CDR2 FYNNEI. The CDR3 extends over 13 amino acids. V was trimmed by 7 bases and J by 5 bases, leaving 11 bases between them. CDR3 sequence: CASTGWSTGELFF. The CDR3 region has the DNA TGTGCCAGCACAGGGTGGAGTACCGGGGAGCTGTTTTTT.

This clonotype appeared many times. V and J are TRBV19 and TRBJ2-5; tentatively, D is TRBD2 (5 bases). Trimming removed 4 bases at V and 5 bases at J, with 11 bases between. The CDR3 covers 13 residues. Germline loops: CDR1 LNHDA, CDR2 SQIVND (reference sequence). CDR3 sequence: CASSTTQRETQYF. Here the CDR3 DNA reads TGTGCCAGTAGTACAACCCAGCGGGAGACCCAGTACTTC.

The gene calls are TRBV4-3 and TRBJ1-5; maybe TRBD1 (5 bases). The CDR3 runs to 15 residues. Trimming took off 6 bases at V and 7 bases at J, with 19 bases between the two ends. Germline V CDR1 and CDR2: LGHNA, YSLEER. The CDR3 is CASSLETGKGQPQHF. CDR3 in DNA: TGCGCCAGCAGTTTAGAAACAGGAAAGGGACAGCCCCAGCATTTT.

The V and J genes are TRBV12-3 or TRBV12-4 and TRBJ2-2; 7 bases match TRBD1. CDR3 length: 12 residues. The V segment lost 7 bases and the J segment 10 bases; nucleotides outside the gene matches: 6. The CDR3 loop reads CASTQQGQELFF. CDR3 sequence (DNA): TGTGCCAGCACTCAACAGGGGCAGGAGCTGTTTTTT.

The J gene is TRBJ2-1, the V gene TRBV20-1; TRBD2 agrees at 10 bases. The CDR3 covers 15 residues. Germline V gene sequence: CDR1 DFQATT, CDR2 SNEGSKA (reference sequence). With V trimmed by 1 base and J by 2 bases, 2 bases remained unmatched. This chain's CDR3 is CSARGSGGAYNEQFF. DNA of the CDR3: TGCAGTGCTAGAGGGAGCGGGGGGGCCTACAATGAGCAGTTCTTC.

The table lists this clonotype with many counts. The CDR3 DNA is TGTGCCAGCAGCTTAGGGGGGGCGCACCAAGAGACCCAGTACTTC. This gives the protein CASSLGGAHQETQYF. The chain links TRBV11-3 to TRBJ2-5; D may be TRBD1 or TRBD2 (6 bases each). The CDR3 spans 15 residues. CDR1 and CDR2 from the germline V gene are SGHNT and YENEEA. Trimming removed 1 base from V and 0 bases from J, with 9 bases in between.

This clonotype was detected ten times or more. The chain carries TRBV29-1 and TRBJ1-2; D unclear. The CDR3 loop spans 13 amino acids. Looked up from germline, CDR1 is SQVTM and CDR2 is ANQGSEA. V was shortened by 1 base and J by 4 bases, with 10 bases between the two germline ends. The CDR3 DNA is TGCAGCGTTGAAGGGAGTACAGCCTATGGCTACACCTTC. It specifies CSVEGSTAYGYTF.

There are many counts of this clonotype. V gene TRBV5-1 combines with J gene TRBJ2-2; possible D gene TRBD2, 7 bases. V was cut by 7 bases and J by 2 bases, with 15 bases left in between. The germline CDR1 and CDR2 sequences are SGHRS and YFSETQ. CDR3 size: 15 residues. The CDR3 sequence is CASQPGGLNTGELFF. CDR3 DNA: TGCGCCAGCCAGCCGGGGGGCCTAAACACCGGGGAGCTGTTTTTT.

A word on this clonotype: A read error may explain this, as a much larger clone is one base away. The chain links TRBV12-3 or TRBV12-4 to TRBJ2-7, with TRBD1 as a possible D gene (6 bases). V dropped 6 bases and J dropped 3 bases, with 15 bases sitting between them. This CDR3 has 14 amino acids. The CDR3 spells CASRSQGTSYEQYF. CDR3 sequence (DNA): TGTGCCAGCAGGTCCCAGGGGACGAGCTACGAGCAGTACTTC.

The chain recombines TRBV12-3 or TRBV12-4 with TRBJ1-5; D remains ambiguous. V was shortened by 6 bases and J by 0 bases, with 6 bases between the two germline ends. The CDR3 has 13 amino acids. The CDR3 coding sequence is TGTGCCAGCAGCCCTATTAGCAATCAGCCCCAGCATTTT. Translating it yields CASSPISNQPQHF.

Turning to this clonotype: A junction end diverges from the germline sequence, so it may reflect a read error. The CDR3 region is CASSSRGYLNTDAFF. The CDR3 DNA reads TGTGCCAGCAGCTCCCGGGGTTACCTGAACACTGATGCTTTCTTT. The chain has TRBV7-9 and TRBJ1-1; D not resolved. The germline CDR1 and CDR2 sequences are SEHNR and FQNEAQ (reference sequence). This CDR3 is 15 amino acids long.

This clonotype was detected a few times. The chain is built from TRBV7-9 and TRBJ2-7; no clear D. The CDR3 contains 12 residues. Germline V lookup: CDR1 SEHNR, CDR2 FQNEAQ (reference sequence). V lost 5 bases and J lost 1, with 6 bases in between. CDR3 amino acids: CASSPASYEQYV. CDR3 nucleotide sequence: TGTGCCAGCAGCCCGGCGTCCTACGAGCAGTACGTC.

This clonotype was seen at least ten times. The chain recombines TRBV19 with TRBJ1-6; D may be TRBD1 (5 bases). From germline, CDR1 is LNHDA and CDR2 SQIVND (reference sequence). This CDR3 region has 15 residues. The V end lost 6 bases, the J end lost 10 bases, and 19 bases lay between the germline ends. In nucleotides, the CDR3 is TGTGCCAGTAGCCCGGGGCGTCTAGCGGGGTCACCCCTCCACTTT. It encodes CASSPGRLAGSPLHF.

This clonotype was found many times. The chain combines TRBV7-6 with TRBJ1-1; 7 bases agree with TRBD1. Germline V gene lookup returns CDR1 SGHVS and CDR2 FNYEAQ. Unmatched junction bases numbered 11, after V lost 6 bases and J lost 10 bases. The CDR3 covers 13 residues. CDR3 DNA sequence: TGTGCCAGCAGTCCCGACGACAGGGTTTTAGCTTTCTTT. Protein: CASSPDDRVLAFF.

J is TRBJ1-2 and V is TRBV18; possibly TRBD1 for D (6 bases). CDR1 KGHSH and CDR2 LQKENI come from the germline V gene. The CDR3 loop spans 16 amino acids. Trimming cost V 0 bases and J 4 bases, with 15 bases left between them. This chain's CDR3 is CASSPPAGAQIYGYTF. The CDR3 coding sequence is TGTGCCAGCTCACCACCAGCGGGGGCGCAGATCTATGGCTACACCTTC.

This clonotype was counted many times. The rearrangement uses TRBV12-3 or TRBV12-4 and TRBJ1-5; D is unresolved. CDR3 length: 13 residues. V was cut by 4 bases and J by 7 bases, with 11 bases left in between. CDR3 in amino acids: CASSYPGQQPQHF. CDR3 DNA sequence: TGTGCCAGCAGTTACCCCGGGCAACAGCCCCAGCATTTT.